The TCR beta chain under discussion was sequenced for a study of spatial heterogeneity in lung cancer. TCRdb re-called the 5' RACE reads through MiXCR, storing one row per CDR3 protein. The table includes approximately 17,000 distinct CDR3 sequences, about 18% detected once. Trimming removed 5 bases at V and 5 bases at J, with 13 bases between. The CDR3 is made up of 13 amino acids. Per germline, CDR1 SGDLS and CDR2 YYNGEE. Time point defined: blood at routine non-recurrence follow-up after resection. J is TRBJ1-2 and V is TRBV9, with a weak D call TRBD1 (6 bases). This TCR came from a male donor with early-stage non-small cell lung cancer. The starting material was PBMCs, obtained at follow-up. For the CDR3, the DNA is TGTGCCAGCAGGGCAGGACAGCAGTATGGCTACACCTTC. Translation gives CASRAGQQYGYTF.